The 6 T cell receptor beta chains below were found in one sample sequenced in a study of memory CD4+ T cells and cytomegalovirus serostatus. The sort gate was single viable CD3+CD4+CD8-CD45RO+ cells for memory CD4+ T cells. Here immunoSEQ multiplex PCR was the method, and the copy in TCRdb shows in-frame clones only, minus some. The table records about 40,000 clones, about 85% of them present only once. Sample: memory CD4+ T cells from blood. Receptors were obtained from an adult in good health and CMV-seronegative.

The chain carries TRBV5-1 and TRBJ2-1, with no clear D. V gave up 0 bases and J gave up 9 bases, with 4 bases separating them. The CDR3 sequence is 11 residues long. Germline values: CDR1 SGHRS, CDR2 YFSETQ. CDR3 in amino acids: CASSLGTEQFF. The CDR3 DNA sequence: TGCGCCAGCAGCTTGGGTACTGAGCAGTTCTTC.

The rearrangement joins TRBV27 to TRBJ2-7; no reliable D call. This CDR3 comprises 12 residues. From germline, CDR1 is MNHEY and CDR2 SMNVEV (reference sequence). V dropped 5 bases and J dropped 7 bases, with 12 bases sitting between them. The CDR3, as DNA: TGTGCCAGCAGTACTCGTTTAGGGGAGCAGTACTTC. The encoded protein is CASSTRLGEQYF.

The chain couples TRBV2 to TRBJ1-2, with 7 bases lining up with TRBD1. This CDR3 has 15 amino acids. The V gene's germline CDR1 is SNHLY and CDR2 FYNNEI. V was clipped by 3 bases and J by 6 bases; unmatched bases: 10. CDR3 in amino acids: CASSDGEGAPDGYTF. The CDR3 region has the DNA TGTGCCAGCAGTGATGGTGAGGGGGCGCCGGATGGCTACACCTTC.

This chain connects TRBV12-5 to TRBJ1-5, with TRBD1 matching over 7 bases. Germline loops: CDR1 LGHNT, CDR2 FRNRAP. This CDR3 is built from 16 residues. Trimming at V came to 1 base and at J to 3 bases, leaving 6 bases not matched to a gene. This chain's CDR3 is CASGLARDSHNQPQHF. The CDR3 DNA sequence: TGTGCTAGTGGTTTGGCCCGGGACAGCCACAATCAGCCCCAGCATTTT.

The chain employs TRBV5-1 and TRBJ2-3; D uncertain. V dropped 1 base and J dropped 3 bases, with 6 bases sitting between them. Germline V CDR1 and CDR2: SGHRS, YFSETQ. The CDR3 runs 13 residues. CDR3 DNA: TGCGCCAGCAGCTTGTCGGGTACAGATACGCAGTATTTT. This gives the protein CASSLSGTDTQYF.

For the CDR3, the DNA is TGTGCCAGCAGTGATCCCAGGGGACTTTACACTGAAGCTTTCTTT. This gives the protein CASSDPRGLYTEAFF. The rearrangement links TRBV6-1 to TRBJ1-1, with TRBD1 as a possible D gene (6 bases). V was pared by 3 bases and J by 3 bases, with 14 bases between. Germline lookup yields CDR1 MNHNS and CDR2 SASEGT. This CDR3 is built from 15 residues.